This paragraph covers one T cell receptor gamma chain sequence. This clone has a handful of counts. No antigen is known for it. A read error is the likely source, as a far larger clone sits one nucleotide away. Other DNA sequences of this sample code for an identical CDR3. The data were taken from a study of gamma delta lymphoproliferative disorders and STAT genes (dated by TCRdb to the late 2010s). Background for the entire study: The LymphoTrack Dx TCRG Assay was used to prepare gamma-chain libraries from at least 50 ng of genomic DNA. The study profiled TCR gamma and delta CDR3 repertoires by deep sequencing in Tgammadelta lymphoproliferative disease patients and healthy controls, within a larger immunophenotypic and STAT-mutation study. Since no corresponding Invivoscribe delta assay was available, delta-chain libraries were prepared following the standard operating procedure of the EuroClonality-NGS working group. To confirm results, a couple of gamma-chain samples and all delta-chain samples were sequenced twice. The study at large found these results: Control T cells likely spanned varied maturation stages, while leukemic cells were skewed toward terminal effectors, potentially limiting patient-control comparisons. Almost every major gamma and delta clonotype found in patients was public, meaning shared with at least one healthy donor, with just a couple of gamma clonotypes being private to disease. In whole-repertoire clustering, patient gamma repertoires grouped separately from healthy controls, whereas delta repertoires showed no separation between groups. According to the authors, NGS specificity may be reduced at low frequencies, so whether leukemic clones are public or private needs confirmation.

In both library preparation methods, multiplex PCR was run with primers aimed at the conserved V and J regions of the TCR genes. The amplicons were purified, pooled and then sequenced on an Illumina MiSeq platform. In the paper's pipeline: MiXCR performed V(D)J alignment, clonotype assembly and translation, and VDJtools was used for functionality assessment and CDR3 repertoire analyses. The IMGT definition of CDR3 was applied, and only productive sequences using functional genes were analyzed, with ORF genes and pseudogenes left out. A custom Python script was used to look across all patients and controls for identical amino acid CDR3s belonging to major clonotypes, meaning those with a frequency of >=5%. A one-sided non-parametric Wilcoxon test was used to compare clonotype frequencies between patients and controls. After TCRdb called clones again from the public reads with CATT, rows with identical DNA were merged. The V and J calls were determined by TCRdb, not by the authors. In this sample the table shows approximately 810 gamma-chain clones, more than 20% of which occur a single time. Of the sample, roughly 23% falls within the top ten clones.

Genomic DNA from peripheral blood mononuclear cells isolated from patients and controls was used for TCR sequencing. The control group consisted of about 23 healthy adult blood donors (median age approximately 66 years; approximately twelve males and roughly 11 females) who were matched to the patients for age and sex. Via the germline V gene, CDR1 is EGSTGY and CDR2 YDSYTSSV. Inclusive of the bounding cysteine and phenylalanine, the CDR3 is 15 residues long. Left in the record is the CDR3 DNA by itself, 45 bases read in frame from the first base. After removal of 0 bases from V and 5 bases from J, the junction retains 10 bases not matched to a gene.

The sequenced sample was blood. The receptor was isolated from a human donor in good health. The receptor chain draws on TRGV4 and TRGJ1 or TRGJ2. No J segment appears in TCRdb, so it was assigned here by matching the sequence to germline. The CDR3 corresponds to CATWDGPHTNYKKLF. The nucleotides are TGTGCCACCTGGGATGGGCCCCATACAAATTATAAGAAACTCTTT.